Presented here are 22 T cell receptor beta chains from one specimen sequenced in a study of a mutant IDH1 vaccine in newly diagnosed glioma. Using immunoSEQ multiplex PCR, the repertoire was profiled, and TCRdb retains in-frame clones only, with some absent. The sample yields about 30,000 clones, roughly four fifths seen once. Time point of the sample: week 5, during vaccination. Vaccine doses each comprised 300 ug of mutant IDH1 20-mer peptide, with topical imiquimod. Their target antigens are unknown. Source: PBMCs, taken from a glioma patient whose treatment included an IDH1 peptide vaccine. The receptor source for this set is a man in his thirties or forties with glioma.

The gene calls are TRBV18 and TRBJ2-5; TRBD1 agrees at 9 bases. This CDR3 is 12 amino acids long. Germline V gene lookup returns CDR1 KGHSH and CDR2 LQKENI. After removal of 6 bases from V and 6 bases from J, the junction contained 2 bases not matched to a gene. The CDR3 loop is CASSGTGKTQYF. As DNA, the CDR3 is TGTGCCAGCTCCGGGACAGGGAAGACCCAGTACTTC.

The gene calls are TRBV6-5 and TRBJ2-6; weak D call: TRBD1 (5 bases). The CDR3 totals 15 residues. The germline V and J ends were trimmed by 11 bases and 0 bases, with 14 bases remaining between them. CDR1 MNHEY and CDR2 SVGAGI come from the germline V gene. The CDR3 loop reads CACWGLISGANVLTF. In DNA, the CDR3 is TGTGCCTGCTGGGGCCTTATCTCTGGGGCCAACGTCCTGACTTTC.

The chain joins TRBV7-8 to TRBJ1-1; D remains ambiguous. The V and J ends lost 1 base and 3 bases respectively, with 9 bases between them. CDR1 is SGHVS and CDR2 is FQNEAQ in the germline V gene. The CDR3 consists of 14 residues. The CDR3 here is CASSLDGSYTEAFF. CDR3 coding DNA: TGTGCCAGCAGCTTAGATGGCTCGTACACTGAAGCTTTCTTT. Based on the CDR3 plus reference TRBV7-8 and TRBJ1-1, the full variable domain is GAGVSQSPRYKVAKRGQDVALRCDPISGHVSLFWYQQALGQGPEFLTYFQNEAQLDKSGLPSDRFFAERPEGSVSTLKIQRTQQEDSAVYLCASSLDGSYTEAFFGQGTRLTVV.

The chain is built from TRBV7-2 and TRBJ2-5, with D perhaps matching TRBD1 (6 bases). The ends were cut back, 5 bases at V and 1 base at J, with 14 bases in the middle. Germline-derived CDR1 and CDR2 are SGHTA and FQGNSA. The CDR3 extends over 15 amino acids. CDR3 nucleotides: TGTGCCAGCAGCCAGGACAGAGAGCCCCAAGAGACCCAGTACTTC. It translates to CASSQDREPQETQYF.

The V and J genes are TRBV2 and TRBJ2-1; TRBD2 aligns across 14 bases. The CDR3 is 16 residues long. V trimming: 4 bases; J trimming: 9 bases; junction bases outside the gene matches: 8. The germline CDR1 and CDR2 sequences are SNHLY and FYNNEI. The CDR3 region has the DNA TGTGCCAGCAGTGTGGGGACTAGCGGGAGCGGAGGTGAGCAGTTCTTC. Protein sequence: CASSVGTSGSGGEQFF. Combining the CDR3 with reference TRBV2 and TRBJ2-1 gives the whole variable domain EPEVTQTPSHQVTQMGQEVILRCVPISNHLYFYWYRQILGQKVEFLVSFYNNEISEKSEIFDDQFSVERPDGSNFTLKIRSTKLEDSAMYFCASSVGTSGSGGEQFFGPGTRLTVL.

The CDR3 region is CASSGPGLEGYGYTF. CDR3 DNA: TGTGCCAGCAGCGGACCGGGTCTCGAGGGCTATGGCTACACCTTC. The V gene is TRBV2, the J gene TRBJ1-2, with unresolved D. Trimming removed 6 bases at V and 4 bases at J, with 18 bases between. This CDR3 region has 15 residues. The germline V gene has CDR1 SNHLY and CDR2 FYNNEI.

V is TRBV2 and J is TRBJ2-1; D unresolved. The CDR3 covers 12 residues. Germline-derived CDR1 and CDR2 are SNHLY and FYNNEI. The V and J ends lost 4 bases and 6 bases respectively, with 7 bases between them. DNA of the CDR3: TGTGCCAGCAGTGTCCTTCGCAATGAGCAGTTCTTC. This translates into CASSVLRNEQFF.

The chain recombines TRBV30 with TRBJ1-3; D unclear. The germline V gene encodes CDR1 GTSNPN and CDR2 SVGIG (reference sequence). Trimming took off 3 bases at V and 3 bases at J, with 18 bases between the two ends. The CDR3 has 16 residues. CDR3 loop: CAWSSHREGNGNTIYF. CDR3 nucleotides: TGTGCCTGGAGCTCCCACCGCGAGGGCAATGGAAACACCATATATTTT.

The chain links TRBV5-4 to TRBJ1-2; D remains unclear. This CDR3 is 14 amino acids long. V shed 0 bases and J shed 4 bases, with 10 bases lying between them. CDR1 and CDR2 from the germline V gene are SGHNT and YYREEE (reference sequence). CDR3 sequence reads: CASSLGSSAYGYTF. Here the CDR3 DNA reads TGTGCCAGCAGCTTGGGTAGCAGCGCCTATGGCTACACCTTC.

This clone was observed a single time. The chain is built from TRBV6-1 and TRBJ2-3, with TRBD1 as a possible D gene (6 bases). CDR1 is MNHNS, CDR2 SASEGT, per germline. With 6 bases removed from V and 2 bases from J, the gap between germline ends came to 15 bases. This CDR3 contains 15 residues. CDR3 loop: CASRWWGQVTDTQYF. The CDR3 nucleotides read TGTGCCAGCAGGTGGTGGGGGCAGGTCACAGATACGCAGTATTTT.

The chain carries TRBV5-6 and TRBJ1-1, with 7 bases fitting TRBD1. CDR1 and CDR2 from the germline V gene are SGHDT and YYEEEE. The CDR3 is made up of 17 amino acids. Germline trimming cut 1 base from V and 4 bases from J; bases unmatched to any gene: 13. The CDR3 DNA sequence: TGTGCCAGCAGCTTGTATCCGACAGGGTCGGGGCGCACTGAAGCTTTCTTT. It is translated as CASSLYPTGSGRTEAFF.

The genes are TRBV7-2 and TRBJ1-5; unclear D gene. V was clipped by 2 bases and J by 2 bases, with 10 bases between them. This CDR3 contains 15 residues. The germline CDR1 and CDR2 sequences are SGHTA and FQGNSA. CDR3 residues: CASSLFRRGNQPQHF. The DNA for the CDR3 is TGTGCCAGCAGCTTATTCCGCAGAGGCAATCAGCCCCAGCATTTT. Variable domain in full (rest from reference TRBV7-2 and TRBJ1-5): GAGVSQSPSNKVTEKGKDVELRCDPISGHTALYWYRQSLGQGLEFLIYFQGNSAPDKSGLPSDRFSAERTGGSVSTLTIQRTQQEDSAVYLCASSLFRRGNQPQHFGDGTRLSIL.

This rearrangement joins TRBV4-1 to TRBJ2-3; TRBD2 matches at 9 bases. This CDR3 region has 18 residues. Trimming took 1 base from V and 5 from J; bases not matched to a gene: 13. The germline gives CDR1 MGHRA, CDR2 YSYEKL. The CDR3: CASSQGPAAGGSRDTQYF. The CDR3 DNA reads as TGCGCCAGCAGCCAAGGCCCCGCGGCGGGAGGGTCACGAGATACGCAGTATTTT.

The V gene is TRBV5-6, the J gene TRBJ1-1; no clear D. The CDR3 loop spans 12 amino acids. Germline V gives CDR1 SGHDT, CDR2 YYEEEE. V lost 4 bases to trimming and J lost 3 bases, with 7 bases between them. The CDR3 sequence is CASSRPDTEAFF. CDR3 nucleotide sequence: TGTGCCAGCAGCCGACCTGACACTGAAGCTTTCTTT.

The V gene is TRBV10-3, the J gene TRBJ2-7; 8 bases align to TRBD2. Unmatched junction bases numbered 6, after V lost 8 bases and J lost 0 bases. This CDR3 is built from 14 residues. Germline V gene sequence: CDR1 ENHRY, CDR2 SYGVKD. Here the CDR3 reads CAIEDGRGSYEQYF. In nucleotides, the CDR3 is TGTGCCATCGAGGACGGGAGGGGCTCCTACGAGCAGTACTTC.

This clone was found a few times. The V gene is TRBV6-4, the J gene TRBJ2-6, with D uncertain. Germline CDR1 and CDR2: MRHNA and SNTAGT. This CDR3 has 14 amino acids. Trimming left V 2 bases short and J 0 bases short, with 2 bases between. In DNA form, the CDR3 reads TGTGCCAGCAGTGACAACTCTGGGGCCAACGTCCTGACTTTC. Amino acid sequence: CASSDNSGANVLTF.

This chain joins TRBV5-8 and TRBJ2-5, with 10 bases aligning to TRBD1. Germline V gene data show CDR1 as SGHTS and CDR2 as YDEGEE. CDR3 size: 15 residues. J was trimmed by 3 bases and V by 4 bases; bases with no gene match: 6. The CDR3, as DNA: TGTGCCAGCAGCGGGGGACAGGGGATTGAAGAGACCCAGTACTTC. Its translation: CASSGGQGIEETQYF.

The chain carries TRBV19 and TRBJ1-6; a weak D match, TRBD1 (6 bases). Trimming shortened V by 6 bases and J by 9 bases, and 15 bases separated the two germline ends. In germline, CDR1 is LNHDA, CDR2 SQIVND (reference sequence). The CDR3 covers 14 residues. The CDR3 coding sequence is TGTGCCAGTAGCGGACAGTCCATAGGTTCACCCCTCCACTTT. Its translation is CASSGQSIGSPLHF.

The chain carries TRBV6-5 and TRBJ1-2; possible D gene TRBD1, 5 bases. Trimming cost V 0 bases and J 1 base, with 9 bases left between them. This CDR3 has 15 amino acids. Germline CDR1 is MNHEY and CDR2 is SVGAGI. CDR3 sequence (DNA): TGTGCCAGCAGTTACTCGTTGAGGGGTAACTATGGCTACACCTTC. This translates into CASSYSLRGNYGYTF.

The gene calls are TRBV19 and TRBJ2-2; 7 nucleotides line up with TRBD1. Germline V gene lookup returns CDR1 LNHDA and CDR2 SQIVND (reference sequence). This CDR3 has 15 amino acids. The V and J ends lost 7 bases and 0 bases, in that order; junction bases with no gene match: 5. The CDR3 DNA reads TGTGCCAGTACCTTCGACAGGGCGAACACCGGGGAGCTGTTTTTT. This gives the protein CASTFDRANTGELFF.

For this clone: This sample also contains other DNA sequences that code for the same CDR3. The chain combines TRBV14 with TRBJ2-1; tentatively, D is TRBD1 (7 bases). V gave up 1 base and J gave up 2 bases, with 12 bases separating them. The germline V gene has CDR1 SGHDN and CDR2 FVKESK. The CDR3 contains 16 residues. The CDR3 here is CASSQGRGTAYNEQFF. The DNA for the CDR3 is TGTGCCAGCAGCCAAGGGAGGGGGACAGCCTACAATGAGCAGTTCTTC.

The rearrangement links TRBV7-6 to TRBJ1-3; no definite D call. Per germline, CDR1 SGHVS and CDR2 FNYEAQ. V was clipped by 0 bases and J by 0 bases, with 9 bases between them. This CDR3 comprises 16 residues. The chain's CDR3 is CASSLAADHSGNTIYF. The DNA of the CDR3 is TGTGCCAGCAGCTTAGCGGCGGATCACTCTGGAAACACCATATATTTT. The full variable domain, completed using reference TRBV7-6 and TRBJ1-3, is GAGVSQSPRYKVTKRGQDVALRCDPISGHVSLYWYRQALGQGPEFLTYFNYEAQQDKSGLPNDRFSAERPEGSISTLTIQRTEQRDSAMYRCASSLAADHSGNTIYFGEGSWLTVV.